A selection of T cell receptor beta chains follows, all from one sample in a study of shared clonotypes between healthy human individuals. The table came from immunoSEQ multiplex PCR; TCRdb's copy has only in-frame clones and leaves some out. The data show about 650,000 clones, with 95% to 96% seen just once and 0.11% held by the top ten. The specimen sequenced was naive CD8+ T cells sorted from blood. Every receptor here comes from a woman aged 25-40 years in good health. CDR3s include the opening cysteine and the closing phenylalanine or tryptophan. A D gene is named only where the DNA matches it firmly. Clone sizes are given selectively: once, few, many, or a class where the clone is expanded.

TRBV5-6,TRBJ1-1,NA,NA,CASSRRYTEAFF,TGTGCCAGCAGCCGACGGTACACTGAAGCTTTCTTT
TRBV27,TRBJ2-3,NA,NA,CASSFHRQYSTDTQYF,TGTGCCAGCAGTTTCCATCGACAGTATAGCACAGATACGCAGTATTTT
TRBV4-1,TRBJ1-1,NA,NA,CASSQDAMNTEAFF,TGCGCCAGCAGCCAAGATGCGATGAACACTGAAGCTTTCTTT
TRBV30,TRBJ2-7,TRBD2,NA,CAWSTGLAGTFEQYF,TGTGCCTGGAGCACCGGACTAGCGGGAACCTTCGAGCAGTACTTC
TRBV27,TRBJ2-1,NA,once,CASSSKTLVLEQFF,TGTGCCAGCAGTTCAAAGACCCTAGTGCTTGAGCAGTTCTTC
TRBV6-5,TRBJ2-7,TRBD2,NA,CASSTVSGSSYEQYF,TGTGCCAGCAGTACAGTCAGCGGGAGCTCCTACGAGCAGTACTTC
TRBV15,TRBJ2-5,NA,NA,CATLNQGRGGQETQYF,TGTGCCACCCTTAACCAGGGAAGAGGGGGACAAGAGACCCAGTACTTC
TRBV9,TRBJ1-3,NA,NA,CASSPAFESGNTIYF,TGTGCCAGCAGCCCCGCCTTTGAGTCTGGAAACACCATATATTTT
TRBV6-5,TRBJ1-2,NA,NA,CASSYPPPGDIYGYTF,TGTGCCAGCAGTTACCCCCCTCCGGGCGATATCTATGGCTACACCTTC
TRBV5-1,TRBJ1-1,NA,NA,CATRLQGPSAFF,TGCGCCACCAGGTTACAGGGTCCATCAGCTTTCTTT
TRBV5-6,TRBJ2-1,TRBD2,NA,CASSQGLAGNNEQFF,TGTGCCAGCAGCCAGGGACTAGCGGGAAACAATGAGCAGTTCTTC
TRBV28,TRBJ1-1,NA,NA,CASSVEEAGHAFF,TGTGCCAGCAGTGTGGAGGAGGCGGGTCACGCTTTCTTT
TRBV4-1,TRBJ2-5,NA,NA,CASSQDYLQETQYF,TGCGCCAGCAGCCAAGATTACCTACAAGAGACCCAGTACTTC
TRBV7-9,TRBJ2-2,NA,NA,CASSLTMRTSNTGELFF,TGTGCCAGCAGCTTAACAATGAGGACCTCAAACACCGGGGAGCTGTTTTTT
TRBV15,TRBJ2-3,NA,NA,CATSGPTGYRADTQYF,TGTGCCACCAGCGGGCCGACAGGATATCGCGCAGATACGCAGTATTTT
TRBV4-1,TRBJ2-2,NA,NA,CASSQVRDTGELFF,TGCGCCAGCAGCCAAGTTCGGGACACCGGGGAGCTGTTTTTT
TRBV2,TRBJ2-7,NA,NA,CASEPGQTEQYF,TGTGCCAGCGAGCCCGGACAGACCGAGCAGTACTTC
TRBV29-1,TRBJ2-1,TRBD2,NA,CSLGEGPYNEQFF,TGCAGCCTAGGGGAGGGCCCCTACAATGAGCAGTTCTTC
TRBV7-3,TRBJ2-7,TRBD2,once,CASSRLAGVEQYF,TGTGCCAGCAGCCGACTAGCGGGAGTTGAGCAGTACTTC
TRBV30,TRBJ2-7,NA,NA,CASSEGNEQYF,TGTGCCAGCTCCGAGGGGAACGAGCAGTACTTC
TRBV27,TRBJ2-7,NA,NA,CASSSSSVSYEQYF,TGTGCCAGCAGTTCGTCTAGCGTCTCCTACGAGCAGTACTTC
TRBV2,TRBJ2-7,TRBD1,NA,CASSESGTGSRDEQYF,TGTGCCAGCAGTGAATCGGGGACAGGGTCTAGGGACGAGCAGTACTTC
TRBV28,TRBJ1-4,TRBD1,NA,CASGPTGANEKLFF,TGTGCCAGCGGACCGACAGGGGCGAATGAAAAACTGTTTTTT
TRBV10-2,TRBJ2-7,NA,few,CASRTRGAYEQYF,TGCGCCAGCAGGACTAGAGGGGCCTACGAGCAGTACTTC
TRBV27,TRBJ2-3,TRBD2,NA,CASSVLAGIDTQYF,TGTGCCAGCAGTGTCCTAGCGGGCATAGATACGCAGTATTTT
TRBV9,TRBJ2-2,NA,NA,CASSVVDTGELFF,TGTGCCAGCAGCGTAGTGGACACCGGGGAGCTGTTTTTT
TRBV14,TRBJ2-1,NA,NA,CASSQAGYNEQFF,TGTGCCAGCAGCCAAGCGGGGTACAATGAGCAGTTCTTC
TRBV5-4,TRBJ2-7,TRBD2,once,CASSLGLAGGGYEQYF,TGTGCCAGCAGCCTGGGGCTAGCGGGAGGCGGCTACGAGCAGTACTTC
TRBV7-9,TRBJ1-4,NA,NA,CASSLIGNFNEKLFF,TGTGCCAGCAGCTTAATAGGGAACTTTAATGAAAAACTGTTTTTT